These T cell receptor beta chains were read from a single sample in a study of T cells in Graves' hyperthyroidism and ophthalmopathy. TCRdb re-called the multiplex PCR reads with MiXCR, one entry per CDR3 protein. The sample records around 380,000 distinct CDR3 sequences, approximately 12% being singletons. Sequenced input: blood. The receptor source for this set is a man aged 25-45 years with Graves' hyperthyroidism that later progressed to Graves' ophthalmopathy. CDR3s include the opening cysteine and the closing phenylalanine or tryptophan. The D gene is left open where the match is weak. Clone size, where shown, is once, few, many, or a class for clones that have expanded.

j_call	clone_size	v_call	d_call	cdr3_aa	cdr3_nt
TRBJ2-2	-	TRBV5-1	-	CASSFGGSFTGELFF	TGCGCCAGCAGCTTCGGGGGCAGTTTCACCGGGGAGCTGTTTTTT
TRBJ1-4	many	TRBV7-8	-	CASSPEGGEKLFF	TGTGCCAGCAGCCCCGAGGGGGGTGAAAAACTGTTTTTT
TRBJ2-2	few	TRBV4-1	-	CASSIPGRNTGELFF	TGCGCCAGCAGCATTCCGGGAAGAAACACCGGGGAGCTGTTTTTT
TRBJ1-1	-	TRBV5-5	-	CASGLLGMNTEAFF	TGTGCCAGCGGCTTGCTGGGGATGAACACTGAAGCTTTCTTT
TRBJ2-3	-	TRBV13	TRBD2	CASSLVVAGGNTDTQYF	TGTGCCAGCAGCTTAGTAGTCGCGGGGGGAAACACAGATACGCAGTATTTT
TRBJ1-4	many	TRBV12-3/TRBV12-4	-	CASSPIVKREKLFF	TGTGCCAGCAGCCCCATTGTTAAGCGTGAAAAACTGTTTTTT
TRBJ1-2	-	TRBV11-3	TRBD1	CASSTAGGDGYTF	TGTGCCAGCAGCACGGCAGGGGGCGATGGCTACACCTTC
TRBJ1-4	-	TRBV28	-	CASWDTISPRLFF	TGTGCCAGCTGGGACACAATTAGCCCTAGGTTGTTTTTT
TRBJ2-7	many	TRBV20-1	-	CSAAGRGSYEQYF	TGCAGTGCGGCGGGACGGGGATCCTACGAGCAGTACTTC
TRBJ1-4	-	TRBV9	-	CASSVSPVADEKLFF	TGTGCCAGCAGCGTAAGCCCCGTGGCGGATGAAAAACTGTTTTTT
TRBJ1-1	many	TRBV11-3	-	CASSSEWNTEAFF	TGTGCCAGCAGCTCCGAATGGAACACTGAAGCTTTCTTT
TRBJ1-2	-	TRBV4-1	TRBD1	CASSQEPPGQGRNYGYTF	TGCGCCAGCAGCCAAGAGCCGCCGGGACAGGGACGAAACTATGGCTACACCTTC
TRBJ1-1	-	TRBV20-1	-	CSARWGDTEAFF	TGCAGTGCTAGATGGGGGGACACTGAAGCTTTCTTT
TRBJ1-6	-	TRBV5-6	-	CASSLVGVYESSYNSPLHF	TGTGCCAGCAGCTTGGTAGGTGTTTACGAGAGCTCCTATAATTCACCCCTCCACTTT
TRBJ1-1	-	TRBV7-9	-	CASSKVGRIGGIRTEAFF	TGTGCCAGCAGCAAAGTAGGGAGGATAGGGGGGATTAGGACTGAAGCTTTCTTT
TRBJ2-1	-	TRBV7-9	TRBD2	CASSSPRGGGNNEQFF	TGTGCCAGCAGCTCCCCCCGGGGGGGGGGGAACAATGAGCAGTTCTTC
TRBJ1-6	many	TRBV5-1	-	CASSLAGLGSPLHF	TGCGCCAGCAGCTTGGCAGGGTTGGGTTCACCCCTCCACTTT
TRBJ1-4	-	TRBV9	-	CASSVSGLDEKLFF	TGTGCCAGCAGCGTTTCAGGGCTGGATGAAAAACTGTTTTTT
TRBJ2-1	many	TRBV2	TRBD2	CASRKTSGGANEQFF	TGTGCCAGCAGGAAGACTAGCGGGGGGGCCAATGAGCAGTTCTTC
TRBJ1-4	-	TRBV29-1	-	CSVGRQRNEKLFF	TGCAGCGTTGGGAGGCAGAGGAATGAAAAACTGTTTTTT
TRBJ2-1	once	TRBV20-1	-	CSAGMWANEQFF	TGCAGTGCGGGGATGTGGGCGAATGAGCAGTTCTTC
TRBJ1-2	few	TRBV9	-	CASSVHPQGTYGYTF	TGTGCCAGCAGCGTACACCCTCAGGGCACCTATGGCTACACCTTC
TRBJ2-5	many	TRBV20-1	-	CSARTGTLRQETQYF	TGCAGTGCTAGAACCGGGACTCTCCGCCAAGAGACCCAGTACTTC
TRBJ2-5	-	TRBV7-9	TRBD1	CASSLVIIGTGLQETQYF	TGTGCCAGCAGCTTAGTAATAATCGGGACAGGCCTCCAAGAGACCCAGTACTTC
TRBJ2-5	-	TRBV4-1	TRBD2	CASSQEGWLAGGKTQYF	TGCGCCAGCAGCCAAGAGGGTTGGCTAGCGGGGGGGAAGACCCAGTACTTC
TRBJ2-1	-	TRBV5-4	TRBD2	CASRLAAGGYNEQFF	TGTGCCAGCAGGCTGGCAGCGGGGGGCTACAATGAGCAGTTCTTC
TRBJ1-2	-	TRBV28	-	CASSSVGVTGYGYTF	TGTGCCAGCAGTTCCGTGGGAGTTACGGGGTATGGCTACACCTTC
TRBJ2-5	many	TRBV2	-	CASSDTGKETQYF	TGTGCCAGCAGTGATACAGGGAAAGAGACCCAGTACTTC
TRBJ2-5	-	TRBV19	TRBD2	CASSLGGALETQYF	TGTGCCAGTAGCCTCGGGGGGGCCTTAGAGACCCAGTACTTC
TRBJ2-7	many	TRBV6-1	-	CASSGSKGTAGYEQYF	TGTGCCAGCAGTGGATCCAAAGGGACGGCTGGTTACGAGCAGTACTTC
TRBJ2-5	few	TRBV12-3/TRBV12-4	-	CASSSSIQTQYF	TGTGCCAGCAGTTCCTCTATTCAGACCCAGTACTTC
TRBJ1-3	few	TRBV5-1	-	CASSLEWGLSGNTIYF	TGCGCCAGCAGCTTGGAGTGGGGCTTATCTGGAAACACCATATATTTT
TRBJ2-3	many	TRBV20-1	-	CSARDPVSTDTQYF	TGCAGTGCTAGAGACCCGGTTAGCACAGATACGCAGTATTTT
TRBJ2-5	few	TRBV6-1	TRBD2	CASSSSGDYQETQYF	TGTGCCAGCAGTAGTAGCGGGGATTACCAAGAGACCCAGTACTTC
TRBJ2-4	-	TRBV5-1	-	CASSLEGRGIQYF	TGCGCCAGCAGCTTGGAAGGGAGGGGGATTCAGTACTTC
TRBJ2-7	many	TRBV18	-	CASSRPLGEQYF	TGTGCCAGCTCACGGCCTTTGGGGGAGCAGTACTTC
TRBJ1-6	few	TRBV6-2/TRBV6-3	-	CASSCQGYGTPLHF	TGTGCCAGCAGTTGCCAGGGGTATGGGACACCCCTCCACTTT
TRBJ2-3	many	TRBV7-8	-	CASSLSVENTQYF	TGTGCCAGCAGCTTATCGGTGGAAAATACGCAGTATTTT
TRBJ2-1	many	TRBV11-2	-	CASRFRGGRVDEQFF	TGTGCCAGCAGATTTAGGGGGGGCAGGGTGGATGAGCAGTTCTTC
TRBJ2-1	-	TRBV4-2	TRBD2	CASSQIAGGNSPSYNEQFF	TGTGCCAGCAGCCAGATAGCGGGGGGAAACTCCCCCTCCTACAATGAGCAGTTCTTC
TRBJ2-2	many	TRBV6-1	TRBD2	CASRKSGGVPGELFF	TGTGCCAGCAGAAAGAGCGGGGGGGTCCCCGGGGAGCTGTTTTTT
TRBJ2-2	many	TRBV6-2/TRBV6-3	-	CASTRQGTGELFF	TGTGCCAGCACCAGGCAGGGAACCGGGGAGCTGTTTTTT
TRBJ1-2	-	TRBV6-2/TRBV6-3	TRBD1	CASSSREGQGLYGYTF	TGTGCCAGCAGTTCCCGGGAGGGACAGGGTCTCTATGGCTACACCTTC
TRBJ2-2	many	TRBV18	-	CASSLQGQNTGELFF	TGTGCCAGCTCACTACAGGGTCAGAACACCGGGGAGCTGTTTTTT
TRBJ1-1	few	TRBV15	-	CATSRDRGGTEAFF	TGTGCCACCAGCAGAGATCGGGGGGGAACTGAAGCTTTCTTT
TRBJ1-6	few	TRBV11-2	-	CASSLDLVRNYNSPLHF	TGTGCCAGCAGCTTAGATCTTGTACGCAACTATAATTCACCCCTCCACTTT
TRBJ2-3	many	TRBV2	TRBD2	CASRTSEGTDTQYF	TGTGCCAGCAGGACTAGCGAAGGCACAGATACGCAGTATTTT
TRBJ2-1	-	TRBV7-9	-	CASSPLANEQFF	TGTGCCAGCAGCCCCCTAGCGAATGAGCAGTTCTTC
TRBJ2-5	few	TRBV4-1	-	CASSQVGLRKETQYF	TGCGCCAGCAGCCAGGTGGGACTGAGGAAAGAGACCCAGTACTTC
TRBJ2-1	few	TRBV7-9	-	CASSLIGGGGIEQFF	TGTGCCAGCAGCTTAATAGGGGGGGGGGGCATTGAGCAGTTCTTC
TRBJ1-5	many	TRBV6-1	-	CASSRGQPYNQPQHF	TGTGCCAGCAGCCGCGGACAACCCTACAATCAGCCCCAGCATTTT
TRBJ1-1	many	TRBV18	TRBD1	CASSQQGRNAEAFF	TGTGCCAGCTCACAACAGGGGCGAAACGCTGAAGCTTTCTTT
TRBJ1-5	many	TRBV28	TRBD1	CASIQPRGLTSNQPQHF	TGTGCCAGCATTCAACCCAGGGGGCTAACTAGCAATCAGCCCCAGCATTTT
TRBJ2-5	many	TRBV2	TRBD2	CASKTGLAAQETQYF	TGTGCCAGCAAGACGGGACTAGCGGCCCAAGAGACCCAGTACTTC
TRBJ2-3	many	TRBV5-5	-	CASSRDGTSTDTQYF	TGTGCCAGCAGCCGGGACGGAACTAGCACAGATACGCAGTATTTT
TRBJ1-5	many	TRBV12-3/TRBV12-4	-	CASSPRVGYQPQHF	TGTGCCAGCAGTCCTCGTGTAGGATATCAGCCCCAGCATTTT
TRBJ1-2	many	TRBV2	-	CASNYGYTF	TGTGCCAGTAACTATGGCTACACCTTC
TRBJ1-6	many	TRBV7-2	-	CASSLRGAGGNNSPLHF	TGTGCCAGCAGCTTAAGGGGGGCGGGGGGTAATAATTCACCCCTCCACTTT
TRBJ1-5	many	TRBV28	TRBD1	CASVAGGISQPQHF	TGTGCCAGCGTGGCAGGGGGCATATCCCAGCCCCAGCATTTT